This T cell receptor beta chain is drawn from a study of T cells in Graves' hyperthyroidism and ophthalmopathy. Study outcomes and limitations: The authors' 13 V-J model separated ophthalmopathy from stable hyperthyroidism.

A few counts support this clonotype. The antigen is undetermined. There are 15 residues in the CDR3. Trimming left V 5 bases short and J 0 bases short, with 14 bases between. Germline lookup yields CDR1 SQVTM and CDR2 ANQGSEA. Researchers amplified the TCR beta CDR3 regions from RNA transcripts. The HTBI set primed first-round TCR CDR3 RT-PCR. In TCRdb, the multiplex PCR reads were re-called with MiXCR into one record per CDR3 protein. The top ten clones hold roughly 17% of a sample with under 750,000 distinct CDR3 sequences, around 20% of them seen once. The rearrangement links TRBV29-1 to TRBJ2-1; D unclear. The specimen was blood. The sequence was obtained from a woman between 50 and 59 years old with Graves' hyperthyroidism that later progressed to Graves' ophthalmopathy. CDR3 DNA sequence: TGCAGCGTTTCAAGCCTCTACGGCTCCTACAATGAGCAGTTCTTC. Protein: CSVSSLYGSYNEQFF.